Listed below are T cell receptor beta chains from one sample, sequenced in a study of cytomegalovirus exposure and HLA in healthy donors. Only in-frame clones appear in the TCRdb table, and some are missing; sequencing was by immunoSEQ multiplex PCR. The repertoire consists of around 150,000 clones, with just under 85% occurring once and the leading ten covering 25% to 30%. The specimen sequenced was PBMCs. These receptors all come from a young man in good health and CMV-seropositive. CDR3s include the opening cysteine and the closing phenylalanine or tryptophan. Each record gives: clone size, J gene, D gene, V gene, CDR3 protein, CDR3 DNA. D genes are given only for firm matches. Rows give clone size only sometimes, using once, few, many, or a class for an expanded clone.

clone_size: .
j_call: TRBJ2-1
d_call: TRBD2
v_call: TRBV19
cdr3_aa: CASSGGASLYNEQFF
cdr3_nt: TGTGCCTCTAGCGGGGGGGCTAGTCTATACAATGAGCAGTTCTTC

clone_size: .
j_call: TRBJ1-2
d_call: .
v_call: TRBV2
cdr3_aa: CASSEAGVAYGYTF
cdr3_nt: TGTGCCAGCAGTGAGGCAGGGGTTGCCTATGGCTACACCTTC

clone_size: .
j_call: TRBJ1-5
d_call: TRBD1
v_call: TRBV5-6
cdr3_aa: CASSLAGTGIRQPQHF
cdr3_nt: TGTGCCAGCAGCTTGGCCGGGACAGGGATCCGTCAGCCCCAGCATTTT

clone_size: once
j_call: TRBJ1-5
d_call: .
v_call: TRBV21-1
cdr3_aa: CASSTSPPGQTERSNQPQHF
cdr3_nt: TGTGCCAGCAGCACTTCTCCTCCGGGACAGACAGAACGGAGCAATCAGCCCCAGCATTTT

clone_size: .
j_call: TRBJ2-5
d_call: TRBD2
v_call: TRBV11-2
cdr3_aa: CASSPGTKQETQYF
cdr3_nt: TGTGCCAGCAGCCCAGGGACTAAGCAAGAGACCCAGTACTTC

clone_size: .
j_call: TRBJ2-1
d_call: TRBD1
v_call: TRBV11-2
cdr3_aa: CASSFVLGTGGTEQFF
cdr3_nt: TGTGCCAGCAGCTTTGTCCTCGGGACAGGGGGTACTGAGCAGTTCTTC

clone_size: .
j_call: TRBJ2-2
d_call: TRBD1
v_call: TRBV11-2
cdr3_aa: CASSLTTGQGVTGELFF
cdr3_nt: TGTGCCAGCAGCTTAACTACAGGACAGGGAGTTACCGGGGAGCTGTTTTTT

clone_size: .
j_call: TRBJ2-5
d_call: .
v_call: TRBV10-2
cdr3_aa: CASSLAGARETQYF
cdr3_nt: TGCGCCAGCAGCCTCGCAGGGGCCCGAGAGACCCAGTACTTC

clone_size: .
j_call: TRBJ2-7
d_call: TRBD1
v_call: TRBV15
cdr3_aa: CATSSTGTEDSYEQYF
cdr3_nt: TGTGCCACCAGCAGTACAGGGACAGAAGACTCCTACGAGCAGTACTTC

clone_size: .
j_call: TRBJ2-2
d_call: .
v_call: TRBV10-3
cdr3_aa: CAISDGTLNTGELFF
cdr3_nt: TGTGCCATCAGTGATGGGACTCTGAACACCGGGGAGCTGTTTTTT

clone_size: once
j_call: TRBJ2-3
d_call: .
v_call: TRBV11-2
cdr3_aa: CASSLESGSTDTQYF
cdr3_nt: TGTGCCAGCAGCTTAGAATCAGGCTCCACAGATACGCAGTATTTT

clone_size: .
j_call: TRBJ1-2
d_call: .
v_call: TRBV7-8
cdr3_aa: CASGGQGGYTF
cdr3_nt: TGTGCCAGCGGGGGACAAGGAGGCTACACCTTC

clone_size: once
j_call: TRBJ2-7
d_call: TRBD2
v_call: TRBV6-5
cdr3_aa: CASGRVQAREQYF
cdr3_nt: TGTGCCAGCGGGAGGGTACAAGCTAGGGAGCAGTACTTC

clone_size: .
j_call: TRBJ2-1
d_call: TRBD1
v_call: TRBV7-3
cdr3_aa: CASSFRDRGRDEQFF
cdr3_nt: TGTGCCAGCAGCTTCCGGGACAGGGGGCGGGATGAGCAGTTCTTC

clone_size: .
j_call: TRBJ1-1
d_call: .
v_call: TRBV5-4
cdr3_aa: CASSLGGGRRNTEAFF
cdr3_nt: TGTGCCAGCAGCTTGGGGGGGGGTCGGAGGAACACTGAAGCTTTCTTT

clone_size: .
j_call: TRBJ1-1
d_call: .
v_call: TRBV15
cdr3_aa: CATSTRQEANTEAFF
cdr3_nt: TGTGCCACCAGCACCAGACAGGAGGCGAACACTGAAGCTTTCTTT

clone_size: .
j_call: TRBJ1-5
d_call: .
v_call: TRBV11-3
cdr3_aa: CASSLAWGGVSVNQPQHF
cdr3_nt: TGTGCCAGCAGCTTAGCCTGGGGGGGGGTATCTGTCAATCAGCCCCAGCATTTT

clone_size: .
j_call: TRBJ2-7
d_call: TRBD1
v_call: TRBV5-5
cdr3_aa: CASSHSTGGVYEQYF
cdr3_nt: TGTGCCAGCAGCCATTCGACAGGGGGCGTATACGAGCAGTACTTC